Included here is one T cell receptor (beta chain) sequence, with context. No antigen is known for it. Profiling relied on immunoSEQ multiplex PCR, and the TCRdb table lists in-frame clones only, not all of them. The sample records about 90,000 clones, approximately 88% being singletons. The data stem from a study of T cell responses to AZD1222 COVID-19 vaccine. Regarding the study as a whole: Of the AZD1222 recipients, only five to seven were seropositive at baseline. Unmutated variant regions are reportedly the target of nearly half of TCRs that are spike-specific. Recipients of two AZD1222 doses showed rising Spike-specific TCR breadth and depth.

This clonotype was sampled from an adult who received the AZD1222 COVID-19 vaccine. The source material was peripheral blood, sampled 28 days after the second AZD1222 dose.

The chain's CDR3 is CASSGFRDGSNHQPQHF. DNA for the CDR3: TGTGCCAGCAGTGGCTTCCGGGACGGTTCCAATCATCAGCCCCAGCATTTT. The chain carries TRBV2 and TRBJ1-5, with D perhaps TRBD1 (5 bases). CDR3 length equals 17 residues. V lost 4 bases and J 5 bases, leaving 21 bases between the germline ends. The germline V gene has CDR1 SNHLY and CDR2 FYNNEI.